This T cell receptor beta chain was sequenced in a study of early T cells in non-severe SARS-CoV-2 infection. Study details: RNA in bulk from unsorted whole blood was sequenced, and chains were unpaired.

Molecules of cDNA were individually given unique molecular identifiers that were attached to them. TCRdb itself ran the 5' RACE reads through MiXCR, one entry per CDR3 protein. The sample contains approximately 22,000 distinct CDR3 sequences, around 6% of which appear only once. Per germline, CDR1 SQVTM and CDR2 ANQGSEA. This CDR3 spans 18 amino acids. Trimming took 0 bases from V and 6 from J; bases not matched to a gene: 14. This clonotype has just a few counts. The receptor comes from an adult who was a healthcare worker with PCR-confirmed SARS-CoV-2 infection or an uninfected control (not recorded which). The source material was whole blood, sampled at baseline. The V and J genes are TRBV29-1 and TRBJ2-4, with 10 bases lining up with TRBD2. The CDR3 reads CSVEDAQRGGLAANIQYF. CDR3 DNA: TGCAGCGTTGAAGATGCCCAGCGGGGGGGCCTCGCTGCAAACATTCAGTACTTC.